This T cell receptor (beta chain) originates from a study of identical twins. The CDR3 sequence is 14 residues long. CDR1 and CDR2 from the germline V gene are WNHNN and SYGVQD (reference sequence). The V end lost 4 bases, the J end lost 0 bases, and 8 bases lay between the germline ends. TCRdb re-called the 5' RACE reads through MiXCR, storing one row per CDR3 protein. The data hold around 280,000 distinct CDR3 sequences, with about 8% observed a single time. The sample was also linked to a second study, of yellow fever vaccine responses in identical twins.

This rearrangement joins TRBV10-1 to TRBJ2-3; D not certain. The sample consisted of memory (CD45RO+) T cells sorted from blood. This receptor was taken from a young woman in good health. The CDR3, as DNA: TGCGCCAGCAGTGGGTTTGGGAGCACAGATACGCAGTATTTT. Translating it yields CASSGFGSTDTQYF.